What follows are 4 T cell receptor beta chains derived from one specimen sequenced in a study of radiotherapy plus CTLA-4 blockade in lung cancer. Some clones are missing from TCRdb's copy, which holds only in-frame ones; the method was immunoSEQ multiplex PCR. Of about 50,000 clones in the sample, about 88% are singletons; the top ten hold 28%. Here the sequenced sample was peripheral blood, taken from a patient treated with radiotherapy plus ipilimumab. These receptors were collected from a human donor with non-small cell lung cancer whose response to radiotherapy plus ipilimumab could not be evaluated.

V usage is TRBV9 and J usage is TRBJ2-5; D is ambiguous. The CDR3 is 14 amino acids. The V end was cut by 1 base, the J end by 3 bases, with 10 bases between. In germline, CDR1 is SGDLS, CDR2 YYNGEE. The CDR3 reads CASSVNPLKETQYF. In DNA, the CDR3 is TGTGCCAGCAGCGTAAATCCGTTAAAAGAGACCCAGTACTTC.

The DNA for the CDR3 is TGTGCCAGCAGGGCCGGGACAGCTAATGAAAAACTGTTTTTT. Its translation is CASRAGTANEKLFF. The chain carries TRBV2 and TRBJ1-4, with TRBD1 matching over 7 bases. CDR1 SNHLY and CDR2 FYNNEI come from the germline V gene. The trim removed 6 bases at V and 3 bases at J, leaving 4 bases unmatched. This CDR3 has 14 residues.

This chain links TRBV4-3 with TRBJ1-2; 7 bases agree with TRBD1. CDR1 LGHNA and CDR2 YSLEER come from the germline V gene. The CDR3 is 15 residues long. V trimming: 1 base; J trimming: 4 bases; junction bases outside the gene matches: 6. CDR3 coding DNA: TGCGCCAGCAGCCAAGCCCGGGACAGCGCCTATGGCTACACCTTC. Translating gives CASSQARDSAYGYTF.

The gene calls are TRBV5-1 and TRBJ1-1; 7 positions agree with TRBD1. The CDR3 is 16 amino acids. Germline CDR1 and CDR2: SGHRS and YFSETQ. V gave up 5 bases and J gave up 0 bases; unmatched junction bases: 10. The chain's CDR3 is CASSPGQNSLNTEAFF. CDR3 nucleotides: TGCGCCAGCAGTCCGGGACAGAATAGTTTGAACACTGAAGCTTTCTTT. Full variable domain (missing parts from reference TRBV5-1 and TRBJ1-1): KAGVTQTPRYLIKTRGQQVTLSCSPISGHRSVSWYQQTPGQGLQFLFEYFSETQRNKGNFPGRFSGRQFSNSRSEMNVSTLELGDSALYLCASSPGQNSLNTEAFFGQGTRLTVV.